A selection of T cell receptor beta chains follows, all from one sample in a study of cytomegalovirus exposure and HLA in healthy donors. Sequenced by immunoSEQ multiplex PCR; TCRdb stores in-frame clones only, minus some. Of 70,000 to 95,000 clones listed, 75% are singletons. The sample comprised PBMCs. Receptors were obtained from a man in his forties in good health and CMV-seronegative. The CDR3 runs from the conserved cysteine through the conserved F or W. A D gene is named only where the DNA matches it firmly. Not all rows give a size; the values are once, few, many and, for expanded clones, a class.

v_call	cdr3_length	clone_size	d_call	j_call	cdr3_aa	cdr3_nt
TRBV6-6	15	NA	TRBD1	TRBJ1-4	CASRPRTGPNEKLFF	TGTGCCAGCAGGCCCAGGACAGGACCTAATGAAAAACTGTTTTTT
TRBV6-5	14	NA	NA	TRBJ1-1	CASISPGRGTEAFF	TGTGCCAGTATTAGTCCAGGGAGGGGGACTGAAGCTTTCTTT
TRBV9	17	NA	NA	TRBJ2-1	CASSVPFEGGPYNEQFF	TGTGCCAGCAGCGTACCCTTTGAGGGAGGACCTTACAATGAGCAGTTCTTC
TRBV5-6	17	NA	TRBD1	TRBJ2-1	CASSFRTGLSSYNEQFF	TGTGCCAGCAGCTTCCGGACAGGGTTGAGCTCCTACAATGAGCAGTTCTTC
TRBV7-2	19	NA	NA	TRBJ1-3	CASSLNPLPREGNGNTIYF	TGTGCCAGCAGCTTAAACCCCCTCCCACGGGAGGGAAATGGAAACACCATATATTTT
TRBV12-5	13	once	TRBD1	TRBJ1-1	CASGTGLNTEAFF	TGTGCTAGTGGGACAGGGCTCAACACTGAAGCTTTCTTT
TRBV19	17	NA	TRBD1	TRBJ1-5	CASSIGTGDYSNQPQHF	TGTGCCAGTAGTATTGGGACAGGGGACTATAGCAATCAGCCCCAGCATTTT
TRBV27	14	NA	NA	TRBJ1-1	CASSFGGGRPEAFF	TGTGCCAGCAGTTTCGGGGGGGGTAGACCTGAAGCTTTCTTT
TRBV6-5	14	NA	TRBD1	TRBJ1-1	CASRRTGDTPEAFF	TGTGCCAGCAGGAGGACAGGGGATACACCTGAAGCTTTCTTT
TRBV28	11	NA	NA	TRBJ2-1	CASTAYNEQFF	TGTGCCAGCACCGCGTACAATGAGCAGTTCTTC
TRBV7-3	12	once	NA	TRBJ2-1	CASSRGGNEQFF	TGTGCCAGCAGCCGAGGGGGCAATGAGCAGTTCTTC
TRBV7-3	13	many	NA	TRBJ1-1	CASSLSVNTEAFF	TGTGCCAGCAGCTTATCAGTGAACACTGAAGCTTTCTTT
TRBV29-1	12	NA	NA	TRBJ1-2	CSVQRGDTGYTF	TGCAGCGTACAGCGGGGGGATACGGGCTACACCTTC
TRBV30	13	medium-sized	NA	TRBJ1-1	CAWGLGPGTEAFF	TGTGCCTGGGGTCTAGGTCCTGGGACTGAAGCTTTCTTT
TRBV6-1	15	NA	TRBD2	TRBJ2-5	CASSPSGGRQETQYF	TGTGCCAGCAGCCCTAGCGGGGGCCGTCAAGAGACCCAGTACTTC
TRBV4-1	16	NA	TRBD1	TRBJ1-1	CASSQEDRGQGTEAFF	TGCGCCAGCAGCCAAGAGGACAGGGGGCAGGGCACTGAAGCTTTCTTT
TRBV10-3	17	NA	NA	TRBJ2-2	CAISESRAGGDTGELFF	TGTGCCATCAGTGAGTCGAGGGCAGGTGGGGACACCGGGGAGCTGTTTTTT
TRBV9	14	NA	NA	TRBJ2-3	CASNEGGSTDTQYF	TGTGCCTCCAACGAGGGGGGGAGCACAGATACGCAGTATTTT
TRBV6-6	13	NA	NA	TRBJ2-2	CASSYIRAGELFF	TGTGCCAGCAGTTACATCAGGGCCGGGGAGCTGTTTTTT
TRBV7-6	16	NA	TRBD1	TRBJ1-1	CASSYPGTGGGTEAFF	TGTGCCAGCAGCTACCCCGGGACAGGGGGCGGTACTGAAGCTTTCTTT
TRBV5-4	16	few	TRBD1	TRBJ2-7	CASSTAGQGVGDEQYF	TGTGCCAGCAGCACGGCGGGACAGGGGGTAGGTGACGAGCAGTACTTC
TRBV10-3	18	NA	TRBD1	TRBJ1-3	CAIRGDRGAGSSGNTIYF	TGTGCCATCAGAGGGGACAGGGGAGCAGGGAGCTCTGGAAACACCATATATTTT
TRBV6-5	14	few	NA	TRBJ2-7	CASSYSRSNHEQYF	TGTGCCAGCAGTTACTCGAGAAGCAACCACGAGCAGTACTTC
TRBV5-1	16	NA	TRBD2	TRBJ2-5	CASSFDLAGAGEAQYF	TGCGCCAGCAGCTTCGACCTAGCGGGAGCTGGGGAGGCCCAGTACTTC
TRBV18	14	NA	NA	TRBJ2-2	CASSLGANTGELFF	TGTGCCAGCTCACTGGGAGCTAACACCGGGGAGCTGTTTTTT
TRBV5-6	14	once	NA	TRBJ1-2	CASSLTGANYGYTF	TGTGCCAGCAGCTTGACGGGGGCTAACTATGGCTACACCTTC
TRBV23-1	17	NA	TRBD2	TRBJ2-5	CASSFTPGLAEQETQYF	TGCGCCAGCAGTTTCACGCCGGGACTAGCGGAACAAGAGACCCAGTACTTC
TRBV29-1	10	NA	NA	TRBJ2-7	CSVEVNEQYF	TGCAGCGTTGAAGTAAACGAGCAGTACTTC
TRBV30	12	NA	NA	TRBJ1-2	CAWKEGLGGYTF	TGTGCCTGGAAGGAGGGACTGGGCGGCTACACCTTC
TRBV19	11	NA	TRBD1	TRBJ1-2	CASSIGTDYTF	TGTGCCAGTAGTATCGGGACAGATTACACCTTC
TRBV7-9	14	NA	NA	TRBJ2-7	CASSLVGGPYEQYF	TGTGCCAGCAGCTTAGTGGGGGGACCCTACGAGCAGTACTTC
TRBV27	12	once	NA	TRBJ2-1	CASSSALEEQFF	TGTGCCAGCAGTTCCGCCTTAGAAGAGCAGTTCTTC
TRBV10-1	13	few	NA	TRBJ2-2	CASGLSSTGELFF	TGCGCCAGCGGGCTCAGTAGCACCGGGGAGCTGTTTTTT
TRBV28	17	NA	TRBD2	TRBJ2-1	CASISFSGGGPYNEQFF	TGTGCCAGCATCTCCTTCTCTGGCGGGGGGCCATACAATGAGCAGTTCTTC
TRBV5-4	15	NA	TRBD2	TRBJ2-1	CASSLKREVSNEQFF	TGTGCCAGCAGCTTAAAGCGGGAGGTATCCAATGAGCAGTTCTTC
TRBV11-2	17	few	TRBD2	TRBJ2-3	CASSLGISGVSTDTQYF	TGTGCCAGCAGCTTAGGGATTAGCGGGGTAAGCACAGATACGCAGTATTTT
TRBV27	15	NA	TRBD1	TRBJ2-7	CASSAYTRGLYEQYF	TGTGCCAGCAGTGCGTACACCAGGGGGCTCTACGAGCAGTACTTC
TRBV6-6	14	NA	TRBD1	TRBJ1-1	CASILQGWNTEAFF	TGTGCCAGCATTCTACAGGGGTGGAACACTGAAGCTTTCTTT
TRBV19	13	NA	NA	TRBJ1-2	CASNNGGFHGYTF	TGTGCCAGTAATAACGGAGGGTTTCATGGCTACACCTTC
TRBV28	12	once	NA	TRBJ1-1	CASGSMNTEAFF	TGTGCCAGCGGGAGTATGAACACTGAAGCTTTCTTT
TRBV6-6	14	NA	TRBD1	TRBJ1-5	CASSPTGGGQPQHF	TGTGCCAGCAGTCCCACAGGGGGCGGGCAGCCCCAGCATTTT
TRBV2	15	NA	NA	TRBJ1-4	CASSEAQGWGEKLFF	TGTGCCAGCAGTGAAGCACAGGGTTGGGGTGAAAAACTGTTTTTT
TRBV5-4	14	NA	NA	TRBJ2-7	CASSPGTFSYEQYF	TGTGCCAGCAGCCCCGGGACTTTCTCCTACGAGCAGTACTTC
TRBV21-1	15	NA	NA	TRBJ1-1	CASSKAGQAGKRAFF	TGTGCCAGCAGCAAAGCGGGTCAGGCAGGAAAAAGAGCTTTCTTT
TRBV6-1	13	NA	NA	TRBJ1-1	CASMEGRSTEAFF	TGTGCCAGCATGGAAGGGAGGTCAACCGAAGCTTTCTTT
TRBV7-2	13	NA	NA	TRBJ2-2	CASSPDAFGELFF	TGTGCCAGCAGCCCCGATGCGTTTGGGGAGCTGTTTTTT
TRBV19	15	NA	NA	TRBJ2-1	CASSIGLATYNEQFF	TGTGCCAGTAGTATAGGGCTAGCGACCTACAATGAGCAGTTCTTC
TRBV4-2	17	few	NA	TRBJ2-7	CASSQESGSPLPYEQYF	TGTGCCAGCAGCCAAGAATCGGGGTCCCCCCTTCCCTACGAGCAGTACTTC
TRBV5-1	20	NA	TRBD2	TRBJ2-1	CASSLDGTSGRKNSYNEQFF	TGCGCCAGCAGCTTGGATGGGACTAGCGGGAGGAAAAACTCCTACAATGAGCAGTTCTTC
TRBV6-1	14	NA	TRBD1	TRBJ1-2	CASSEATGGGGYTF	TGTGCCAGCAGTGAAGCGACAGGGGGAGGAGGCTACACCTTC
TRBV5-1	15	NA	TRBD1	TRBJ2-7	CASSPTGTDTYEQYF	TGCGCCAGCAGCCCTACCGGGACAGATACCTACGAGCAGTACTTC